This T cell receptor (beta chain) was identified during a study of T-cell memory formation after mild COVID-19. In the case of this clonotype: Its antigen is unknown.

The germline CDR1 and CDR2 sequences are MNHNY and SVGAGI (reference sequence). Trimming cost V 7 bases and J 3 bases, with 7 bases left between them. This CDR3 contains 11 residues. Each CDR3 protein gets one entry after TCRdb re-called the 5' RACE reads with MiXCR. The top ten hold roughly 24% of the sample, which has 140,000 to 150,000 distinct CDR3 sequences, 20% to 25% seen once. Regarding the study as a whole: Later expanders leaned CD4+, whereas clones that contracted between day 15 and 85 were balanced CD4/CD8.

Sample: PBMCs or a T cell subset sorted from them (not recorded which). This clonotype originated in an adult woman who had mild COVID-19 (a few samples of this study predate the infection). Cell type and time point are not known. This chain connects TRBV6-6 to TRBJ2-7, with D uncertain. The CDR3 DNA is TGTGCCAGCACCCACAGCTACGAGCAGTACTTC. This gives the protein CASTHSYEQYF.